The source of this T cell receptor (beta chain) is a study of T cell repertoires in cytomegalovirus infection. CDR1 is SGHTA and CDR2 is FQGNSA in the germline V gene. This CDR3 is built from 15 residues. V was clipped by 5 bases and J by 2 bases, with 15 bases between them. TCRdb reprocessed the reads with MiXCR, giving one entry per CDR3 protein. The table shows 300,000 to 400,000 distinct CDR3 sequences, with 18% occurring only once. This clonotype was observed many times. This sequence originates from a human donor in good health (CMV status not recorded). Some clones in this sample may be carry-over from other donors' samples. This rearrangement joins TRBV7-2 to TRBJ2-5, with D possibly being TRBD1 (5 bases). The sequenced sample was PBMCs. This chain's CDR3 is CASSPSGYVQETQYF. The CDR3 coding sequence is TGTGCCAGCAGCCCGTCAGGGTACGTTCAAGAGACCCAGTACTTC.